A selection of T cell receptor beta chains follows, all from one sample in a study of T cell changes during pregnancy in multiple sclerosis. Libraries were prepared by immunoSEQ multiplex PCR; TCRdb keeps only in-frame clonotypes and omits some of them. The sample consists of around 36,000 clones, 90% of them appearing once. The source material was CD4+ T cells from peripheral blood mononuclear cells, sampled in the third trimester of pregnancy. The source of these receptors is a female donor with multiple sclerosis, enrolled in a pregnancy study. The CDR3 runs from the conserved cysteine through the conserved F or W. D genes are given only for firm matches. Only some rows state a clone size, as once, few, many or a class for expanded clones.

d_call	v_call	j_call	clone_size	cdr3_aa	cdr3_nt
-	TRBV7-2	TRBJ2-1	once	CASSSQRYNEQFF	TGTGCCAGCAGCTCTCAGCGGTACAATGAGCAGTTCTTC
TRBD1	TRBV6-1	TRBJ2-7	-	CASSGGQASSYEQYF	TGTGCCAGCAGTGGGGGACAGGCGAGCTCCTACGAGCAGTACTTC
-	TRBV30	TRBJ1-3	-	CAWAEGDSGNTIYF	TGTGCCTGGGCCGAAGGGGACTCTGGAAACACCATATATTTT
-	TRBV1	TRBJ2-1	-	CTSSHSGTSANEQFF	TGCACCAGCAGCCATTCCGGGACTAGCGCTAATGAGCAGTTCTTC
TRBD1	TRBV19	TRBJ1-2	-	CASSRPGQGWGYTF	TGTGCCAGTAGCAGACCGGGACAGGGATGGGGCTACACCTTC
TRBD2	TRBV11-2	TRBJ2-3	-	CASSLSGGRPSTDTQYF	TGTGCCAGCAGCCTTAGCGGGGGCCGCCCAAGCACAGATACGCAGTATTTT
-	TRBV2	TRBJ2-7	-	CASGTEQYF	TGTGCCAGCGGTACAGAGCAGTACTTC
TRBD2	TRBV5-1	TRBJ2-7	-	CASRQDSGRTYEQYF	TGCGCCAGCAGACAGGATAGCGGGAGGACCTACGAGCAGTACTTC
TRBD2	TRBV6-4	TRBJ2-1	-	CASSRGTSGSYNEQFF	TGTGCCAGCAGTCGGGGGACTAGCGGCTCCTACAATGAGCAGTTCTTC
-	TRBV4-2	TRBJ2-2	-	CASSPTGSGFTGELFF	TGTGCCAGCAGCCCGACTGGCAGCGGATTCACCGGGGAGCTGTTTTTT
-	TRBV7-2	TRBJ1-1	-	CASTSTGAGTEAFF	TGTGCCAGCACCTCGACAGGCGCTGGCACTGAAGCTTTCTTT
TRBD2	TRBV5-1	TRBJ2-3	-	CASSSGLATTDTQYF	TGCGCCAGCAGCAGTGGACTAGCCACCACAGATACGCAGTATTTT
-	TRBV7-2	TRBJ1-2	-	CASSFTGNYGYTF	TGTGCCAGCAGCTTCACAGGAAACTATGGCTACACCTTC
TRBD2	TRBV9	TRBJ2-1	once	CASSPSGTNYNEQFF	TGTGCCAGCAGCCCCTCCGGGACTAACTACAATGAGCAGTTCTTC
TRBD2	TRBV28	TRBJ2-1	-	CASARGVRSNEQFF	TGTGCCTCAGCTCGGGGGGTTCGTAGCAATGAGCAGTTCTTC
-	TRBV27	TRBJ1-5	-	CASKEYKTKNQPQHF	TGTGCCAGCAAGGAGTACAAGACCAAGAATCAGCCCCAGCATTTT
TRBD1	TRBV27	TRBJ2-6	-	CASSLSRGGRGANVLTF	TGTGCCAGCAGTTTATCCCGAGGGGGCCGTGGGGCCAACGTCCTGACTTTC
-	TRBV18	TRBJ2-5	once	CASSAQETQYF	TGTGCCAGCTCGGCTCAAGAGACCCAGTACTTC
TRBD1	TRBV29-1	TRBJ2-3	-	CSVRTGGGGADTQYF	TGCAGCGTGAGGACAGGGGGCGGGGGAGCAGATACGCAGTATTTT
TRBD1	TRBV15	TRBJ2-6	-	CATSRAPGQGALGANVLTF	TGTGCCACCAGCAGAGCTCCGGGACAGGGGGCGCTTGGGGCCAACGTCCTGACTTTC
-	TRBV6-1	TRBJ1-2	-	CASRGSTVWIF	TGTGCCAGCAGGGGGTCGACAGTGTGGATCTTC
-	TRBV5-1	TRBJ1-2	once	CASSFGNYGYTF	TGCGCCAGCAGCTTCGGTAACTATGGCTACACCTTC